The following is a T cell receptor (beta chain) sequence with its context. Its antigen is currently unknown. Healthy Caucasians supplied all donations. TCRdb itself ran the 5' RACE reads through MiXCR, one entry per CDR3 protein. The data show some 250,000 distinct CDR3 sequences, roughly an eighth seen once. This sample was included in a study of identical twins. Notes on the study in general: Among out-of-frame alpha sequences shared by twins, low generation probability occurred in excess.

Germline loops: CDR1 KGHSH, CDR2 LQKENI. Unmatched junction bases numbered 7, after V lost 6 bases and J lost 2 bases. This CDR3 contains 15 residues. The same sample was also studied in work on yellow fever vaccine responses in identical twins. This second report adds: As reported, the vaccine T cell response of twins seemed partly convergent and partly personalized.

The sequencing input was memory (CD45RO+) T cells sorted from blood. This chain links TRBV18 with TRBJ2-4; TRBD1 matches at 7 bases. This clonotype originated in a woman aged 18-29 years in good health. The CDR3 loop reads CASSRDSKPKNIQYF. In DNA, the CDR3 is TGTGCCAGCTCCCGGGACAGTAAACCCAAAAACATTCAGTACTTC. The full variable domain, with the rest looked up from reference TRBV18 and TRBJ2-4, is NAGVMQNPRHLVRRRGQEARLRCSPMKGHSHVYWYRQLPEEGLKFMVYLQKENIIDESGMPKERFSAEFPKEGPSILRIQQVVRGDSAAYFCASSRDSKPKNIQYFGAGTRLSVL.